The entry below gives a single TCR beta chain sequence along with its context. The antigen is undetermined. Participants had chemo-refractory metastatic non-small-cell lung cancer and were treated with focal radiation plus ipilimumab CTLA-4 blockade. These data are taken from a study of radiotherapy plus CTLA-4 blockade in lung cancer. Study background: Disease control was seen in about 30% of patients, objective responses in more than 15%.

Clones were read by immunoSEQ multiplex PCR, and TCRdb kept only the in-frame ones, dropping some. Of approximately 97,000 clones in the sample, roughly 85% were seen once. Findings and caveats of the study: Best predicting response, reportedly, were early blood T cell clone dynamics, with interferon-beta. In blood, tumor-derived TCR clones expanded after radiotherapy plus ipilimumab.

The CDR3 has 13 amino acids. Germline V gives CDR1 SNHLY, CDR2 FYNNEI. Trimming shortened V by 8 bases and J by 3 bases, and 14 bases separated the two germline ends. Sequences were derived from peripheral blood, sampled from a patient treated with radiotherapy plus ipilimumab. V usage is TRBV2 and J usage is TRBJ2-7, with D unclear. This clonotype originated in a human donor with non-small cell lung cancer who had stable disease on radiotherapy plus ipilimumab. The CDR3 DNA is TGTGCCAGCGGCAGGCAGCTTTTCTACGAGCAGTACTTC. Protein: CASGRQLFYEQYF.